The T cell receptor (beta chain) described here comes from a study of CD8+ T cells in alopecia areata. After isolation, RNA underwent reverse transcription to generate cDNA as the sequencing template. The table came from immunoSEQ multiplex PCR; TCRdb's copy has only in-frame clones and leaves some out. The table records some 200,000 clones, 50% to 60% of them present only once. V lost 4 bases and J lost 5; bases outside the gene matches: 3. This CDR3 region has 12 residues. The germline gives CDR1 SQVTM, CDR2 ANQGSEA. Treatment noted: oral pan-JAK inhibitor, 5-10 mg twice daily. Cell sorting on a FACSAria was used to separate CD4+ and CD8+ T cells from the PBMCs.

Specimen: CD4+ T cells sorted from blood, collected at week 4, from a patient treated with tofacitinib. This TCR derives from a human donor with alopecia areata. This rearrangement joins TRBV29-1 to TRBJ2-5, with 8 bases matching TRBD2. The CDR3 DNA follows: TGCAGCGTTGTCCAGCGGGGGGAGACCCAGTACTTC. Protein product: CSVVQRGETQYF.